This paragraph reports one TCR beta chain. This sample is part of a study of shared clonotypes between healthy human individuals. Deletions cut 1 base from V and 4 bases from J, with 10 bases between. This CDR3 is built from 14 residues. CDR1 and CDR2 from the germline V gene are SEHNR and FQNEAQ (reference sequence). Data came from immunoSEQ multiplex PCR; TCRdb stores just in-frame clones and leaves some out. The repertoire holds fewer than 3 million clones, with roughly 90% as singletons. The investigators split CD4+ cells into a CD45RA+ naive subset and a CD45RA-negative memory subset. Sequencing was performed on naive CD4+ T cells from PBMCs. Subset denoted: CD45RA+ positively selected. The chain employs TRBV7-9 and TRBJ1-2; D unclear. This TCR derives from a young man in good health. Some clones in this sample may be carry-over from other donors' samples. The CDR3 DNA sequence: TGTGCCAGCAGCTTAGAATCTGAGGGCTATGGCTACACCTTC. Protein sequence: CASSLESEGYGYTF. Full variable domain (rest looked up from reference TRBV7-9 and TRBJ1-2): DTGVSQNPRHKITKRGQNVTFRCDPISEHNRLYWYRQTLGQGPEFLTYFQNEAQLEKSRLLSDRFSAERPKGSFSTLEIQRTEQGDSAMYLCASSLESEGYGYTFGSGTRLTVV.